The rows below give T cell receptor beta chains drawn from one sample of a study of molecular identifiers for immune sequencing clone quantification. Via MiXCR, TCRdb re-called the PCR reads, giving one row per CDR3 protein. Of approximately 550,000 distinct CDR3 sequences in the sample, around 23% are singletons; the top ten hold 0.7% to 0.9%. The sequenced material came from naive CD8+ T cells from blood, with Jurkat cell RNA spiked in. These receptors were collected from a human donor in good health. Some libraries in this study had Jurkat cell RNA spiked in. CDR3s include the opening cysteine and the closing phenylalanine or tryptophan. The D gene is left open where the match is weak. Clone size appears in some rows only: once, few, many, or a class for an expanded clone.

>few|TRBV2|-|TRBJ2-7
CASSTTDYEQYF
TGTGCCAGCAGTACCACAGACTACGAGCAGTACTTC
>many|TRBV7-9|TRBD2|TRBJ2-3
CASSLALAGNTDTQYF
TGTGCCAGCAGCTTAGCGCTAGCGGGGAACACAGATACGCAGTATTTT
>-|TRBV7-2|-|TRBJ2-3
CASSLGVRDGDTDTQYF
TGTGCCAGCAGCTTAGGGGTCCGGGACGGGGACACAGATACGCAGTATTTT
>once|TRBV7-8|-|TRBJ2-1
CASSSDSGSSRNAQFF
TGTGCCAGCAGCTCAGATTCCGGCTCCTCCCGGAATGCGCAGTTCTTC
>-|TRBV6-5|TRBD2|TRBJ2-7
CASSYGLVAGEEQYF
TGTGCCAGCAGCTACGGGCTTGTAGCGGGAGAGGAGCAGTACTTC
>-|TRBV2|TRBD2|TRBJ2-7
CASSDRPGGSEQYF
TGTGCCAGCAGTGATCGCCCGGGAGGCAGCGAGCAGTACTTC
>many|TRBV7-9|-|TRBJ2-7
CASSLAGNSYEQYF
TGTGCCAGCAGCTTAGCCGGGAACTCCTACGAGCAGTACTTC
>-|TRBV7-3|TRBD1|TRBJ2-1
CASSLHTGVPYNEQFF
TGTGCCAGCAGCTTACATACAGGGGTACCCTACAATGAGCAGTTCTTC
>-|TRBV30|-|TRBJ2-7
CAWGFGGTDYEQYF
TGTGCCTGGGGGTTCGGAGGAACAGATTACGAGCAGTACTTC
>-|TRBV7-9|-|TRBJ2-7
CASSFGEGDYEQYF
TGTGCCAGCAGCTTCGGAGAGGGGGACTACGAGCAGTACTTC